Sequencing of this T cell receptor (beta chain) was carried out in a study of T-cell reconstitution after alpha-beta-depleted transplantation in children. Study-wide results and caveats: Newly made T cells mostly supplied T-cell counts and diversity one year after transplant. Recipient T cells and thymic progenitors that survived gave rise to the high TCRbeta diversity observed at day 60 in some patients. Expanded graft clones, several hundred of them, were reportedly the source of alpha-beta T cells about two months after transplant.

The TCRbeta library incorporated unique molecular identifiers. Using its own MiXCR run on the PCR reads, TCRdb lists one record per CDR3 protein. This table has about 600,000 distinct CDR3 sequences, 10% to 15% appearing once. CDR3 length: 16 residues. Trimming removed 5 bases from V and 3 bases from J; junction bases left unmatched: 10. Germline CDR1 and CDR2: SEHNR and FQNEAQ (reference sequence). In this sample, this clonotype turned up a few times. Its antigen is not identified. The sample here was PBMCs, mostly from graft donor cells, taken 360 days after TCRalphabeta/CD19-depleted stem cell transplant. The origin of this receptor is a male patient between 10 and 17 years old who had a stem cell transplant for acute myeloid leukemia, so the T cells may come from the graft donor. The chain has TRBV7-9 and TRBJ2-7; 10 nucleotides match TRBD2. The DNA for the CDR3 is TGTGCCAGCAGCCCGCCCCGACTAGCGGGCCTCTACGAGCAGTACTTC. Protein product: CASSPPRLAGLYEQYF.